The text below deals with one T cell receptor beta chain. Its antigen is not yet known. No clone much larger than this one lies a single base away; base qualities are absent. This entry belongs to a study of chemoradiotherapy in HPV16-positive cancers (dated by TCRdb to about 2022). The study in broad terms: Functional T-cell assays on cells from two HPV16-positive patients defined candidate HPV-specific T-cell clones and common TCR motifs. The study asked whether T-cell immunity to the HPV oncoproteins E6 and E7 changes during chemoradiotherapy and whether this immunity affects survival. TCR repertoires from around 80 patients with HPV-related cancers were then used to track the candidate HPV-specific TCRs and motifs.

What the research found in general, with its limitations: Among HPV16-positive patients, expansion of HPV-responsive T cells during chemoradiotherapy was associated with better recurrence-free survival. The functional definition of HPV-specific T cells came from only a couple of HPV16-positive patients, and the survival association was reported for HPV16-positive patients. Expansion of candidate HPV-specific clones and E7-related TCR motifs was observed in the tumor microenvironment during treatment, whereas no such expansion was observed for non-HPV-specific T cells.

Because repertoires were sampled repeatedly during chemoradiotherapy, clonal expansion in the tumor microenvironment could be followed. Receptor libraries were prepared by the immunoSEQ multiplex PCR assay. The source is immuneACCESS, and TCRdb retained only in-frame sequences with V and J called. Part of the clones is not carried over; for the studies checked, unresolved V genes explain less than half of this, and the remainder is unexplained. This sample lists about 35,000 clones; approximately 90% were detected once. The ten largest make up 2.1% of the sample. From its cysteine to its phenylalanine, the CDR3 spans 12 amino acids. Only the CDR3 DNA stays, 36 bases, in frame from base 1. CDR1 SGDLS and CDR2 YYNGEE were looked up in the germline V gene.

The sequenced sample was blood, obtained from a patient who underwent chemoradiotherapy. This receptor was obtained from a human donor with HPV-associated anogenital cancer. Rearrangement joined TRBV9 to TRBJ2-2; too little of a D gene remains to name it. Here the CDR3 is given as CASQSNTGELFF. The sequence in DNA is TGTGCGAGCCAATCCAACACCGGGGAGCTGTTTTTT. This CDR3, with the reference TRBV9 and TRBJ2-2 proteins standing in past its ends, gives the full variable domain DSGVTQTPKHLITATGQRVTLRCSPRSGDLSVYWYQQSLDQGLQFLIQYYNGEERAKGNILERFSAQQFPDLHSELNLSSLELGDSALYFCASQSNTGELFFGEGSRLTVL.